This T cell receptor beta chain was identified in a study of CD8 T cells in ankylosing spondylitis. The germline CDR1 and CDR2 sequences are SGHVS and FNYEAQ. The CDR3 is made up of 15 amino acids. V was pared by 7 bases and J by 4 bases, with 11 bases of the junction left unmatched. This clonotype came up a few times. The antigen is unknown. Broader study findings: Matched synovial fluid from ankylosing spondylitis patients was reported to be enriched for disease-linked clones. It appeared that ankylosing spondylitis blood was characterized by a TCR beta motif of about 8 highly homologous variants. Peripheral blood held disease-linked clones only at relatively low frequency, and these were CD8+.

Making the TCR beta libraries involved quantitative 5'-RACE with molecular barcodes. TCRdb analysed the 5' RACE reads with MiXCR anew, one entry per CDR3 protein. The table shows 230,000 or so distinct CDR3 sequences, with 20% to 30% occurring only once. This sequence was found in a male donor with ankylosing spondylitis or in good health (not recorded which). V is TRBV7-6 and J is TRBJ2-3; 7 nucleotides match TRBD2. Sequenced: blood, either unsorted or a sorted T cell fraction (not recorded which). The CDR3, as DNA: TGTGCCAGCAACGATCTCAGTGGGAGGGCAGATACGCAGTATTTT. Its protein is CASNDLSGRADTQYF.